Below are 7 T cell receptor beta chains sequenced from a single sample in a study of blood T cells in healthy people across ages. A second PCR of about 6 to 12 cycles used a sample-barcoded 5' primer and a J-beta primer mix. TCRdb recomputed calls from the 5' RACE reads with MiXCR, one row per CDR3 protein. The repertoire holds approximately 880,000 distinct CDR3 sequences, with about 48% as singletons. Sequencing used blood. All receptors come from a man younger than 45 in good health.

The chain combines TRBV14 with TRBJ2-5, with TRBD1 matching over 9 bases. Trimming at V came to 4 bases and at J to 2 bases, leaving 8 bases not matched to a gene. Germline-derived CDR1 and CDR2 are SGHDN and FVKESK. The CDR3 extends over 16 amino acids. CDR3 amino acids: CASSLRTGAKQETQYF. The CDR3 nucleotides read TGTGCCAGCAGCCTGAGGACAGGGGCAAAACAAGAGACCCAGTACTTC.

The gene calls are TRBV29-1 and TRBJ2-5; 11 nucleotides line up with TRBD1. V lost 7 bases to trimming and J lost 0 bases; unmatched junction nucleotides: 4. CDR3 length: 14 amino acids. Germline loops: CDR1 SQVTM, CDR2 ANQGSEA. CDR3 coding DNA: TGCAGCGCGGGGACAGGGGGGTACCAAGAGACCCAGTACTTC. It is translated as CSAGTGGYQETQYF.

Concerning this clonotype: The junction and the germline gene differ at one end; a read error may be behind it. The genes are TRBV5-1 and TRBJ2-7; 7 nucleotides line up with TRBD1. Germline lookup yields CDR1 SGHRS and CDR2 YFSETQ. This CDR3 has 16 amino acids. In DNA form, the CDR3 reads TGCACCAGCAGCCTCGACAGGGCAATATTCTCCTACGAGCAGTACTTC. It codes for CTSSLDRAIFSYEQYF.

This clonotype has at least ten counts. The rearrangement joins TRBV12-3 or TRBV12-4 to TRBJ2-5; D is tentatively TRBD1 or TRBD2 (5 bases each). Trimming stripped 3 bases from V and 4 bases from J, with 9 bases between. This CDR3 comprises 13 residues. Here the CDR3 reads CASSFGGRETQYF. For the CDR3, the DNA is TGTGCCAGCAGTTTTGGGGGACGAGAGACCCAGTACTTC.

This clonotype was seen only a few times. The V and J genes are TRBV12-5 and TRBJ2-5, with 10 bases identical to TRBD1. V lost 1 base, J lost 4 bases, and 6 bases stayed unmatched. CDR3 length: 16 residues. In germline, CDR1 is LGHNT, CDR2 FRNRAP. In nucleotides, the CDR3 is TGTGCTAGTGGTTTGGACCGGACAGGGGGGAGAGAGACCCAGTACTTC. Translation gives CASGLDRTGGRETQYF.

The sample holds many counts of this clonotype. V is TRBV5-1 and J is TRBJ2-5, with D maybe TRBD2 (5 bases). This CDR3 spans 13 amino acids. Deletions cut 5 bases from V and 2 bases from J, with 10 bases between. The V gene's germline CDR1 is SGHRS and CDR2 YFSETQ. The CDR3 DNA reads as TGCGCCAGCAGACTAGGAGGACAAGAGACCCAGTACTTC. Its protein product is CASRLGGQETQYF. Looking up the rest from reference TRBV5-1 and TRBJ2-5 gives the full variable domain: KAGVTQTPRYLIKTRGQQVTLSCSPISGHRSVSWYQQTPGQGLQFLFEYFSETQRNKGNFPGRFSGRQFSNSRSEMNVSTLELGDSALYLCASRLGGQETQYFGPGTRLLVL.

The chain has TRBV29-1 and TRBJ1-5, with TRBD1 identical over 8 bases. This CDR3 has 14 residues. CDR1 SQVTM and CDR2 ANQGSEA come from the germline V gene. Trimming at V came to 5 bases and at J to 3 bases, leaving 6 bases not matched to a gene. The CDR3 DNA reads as TGCAGCGTTAGGACAGGGTCCCTCAATCAGCCCCAGCATTTT. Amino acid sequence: CSVRTGSLNQPQHF. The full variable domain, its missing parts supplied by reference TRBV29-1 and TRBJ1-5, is SAVISQKPSRDICQRGTSLTIQCQVDSQVTMMFWYRQQPGQSLTLIATANQGSEATYESGFVIDKFPISRPNLTFSTLTVSNMSPEDSSIYLCSVRTGSLNQPQHFGDGTRLSIL.